Following are 25 T cell receptor beta chains from one sample sequenced in a study of early T cells in non-severe SARS-CoV-2 infection. TCRdb re-derived calls from the 5' RACE reads in MiXCR, one entry per CDR3 protein. The data show around 70,000 distinct CDR3 sequences, roughly 9.1% seen once. Sequenced: whole blood. These receptor sequences come from an adult who was a healthcare worker with PCR-confirmed SARS-CoV-2 infection or an uninfected control (not recorded which).

In its sample, this clonotype was seen many times. This rearrangement joins TRBV19 to TRBJ2-7, with 11 bases fitting TRBD2. J lost 2 bases, V lost 2 bases, and 5 bases had no gene match. Per germline, CDR1 LNHDA and CDR2 SQIVND (reference sequence). This CDR3 spans 16 amino acids. The chain's CDR3 is CASSIRPGLAAYEQYF. For the CDR3, the DNA is TGTGCCAGTAGTATAAGACCGGGACTAGCGGCCTACGAGCAGTACTTC.

This clonotype showed up many times. The chain recombines TRBV11-2 with TRBJ2-1, with 10 nucleotides matching TRBD2. With V trimmed by 0 bases and J by 9 bases, 8 bases remained unmatched. Germline V CDR1 and CDR2: SGHAT, FQNNGV. This CDR3 is built from 16 residues. As DNA, the CDR3 is TGTGCCAGCAGCTTAGATCGGCTAGCGGGAGTTTCTGAGCAGTTCTTC. Residues: CASSLDRLAGVSEQFF.

DNA of the CDR3: TGTGCCAGCAGCTTGGAAGGCTGGATGAACACTGAAGCTTTCTTT. Translation: CASSLEGWMNTEAFF. The chain couples TRBV5-4 to TRBJ1-1, with D unclear. The CDR3 extends over 15 amino acids. V was shortened by 0 bases and J by 0 bases, with 9 bases between the two germline ends. Germline CDR1 reads SGHNT; CDR2 reads YYREEE (reference sequence).

This clonotype was recorded many times. The chain is built from TRBV10-2 and TRBJ1-5; D remains unclear. Trimming cost V 4 bases and J 1 base, with 8 bases left between them. The CDR3 runs to 14 residues. Germline CDR1 reads WSHSY; CDR2 reads SAAADI. The CDR3 DNA sequence: TGCGCCAGCAGTGTTCACTTCAGCAATCAGCCCCAGCATTTT. Its protein is CASSVHFSNQPQHF.

Worth noting for this clonotype: The junction shows a germline mismatch at one end, possibly a read error. CDR3 sequence (DNA): TGCAGCGCTGAAAAGGGAACTAGCACAGATACGCAGTATTTT. This codes for CSAEKGTSTDTQYF. V gene TRBV29-1 combines with J gene TRBJ2-3; D not certain. CDR1 and CDR2 from the germline V gene are SQVTM and ANQGSEA. The CDR3 is 14 amino acids.

This clonotype has just a few counts. This rearrangement joins TRBV6-2 or TRBV6-3 to TRBJ2-5; D gene unclear. Trimming cost V 5 bases and J 2 bases, with 12 bases left between them. The germline gives CDR1 MNHEY, CDR2 SVGEGT. There are 14 residues in the CDR3. CDR3 residues: CASSLLRKQETQYF. Here the CDR3 DNA reads TGTGCCAGCAGTCTACTCAGGAAACAAGAGACCCAGTACTTC.

This rearrangement joins TRBV6-2 or TRBV6-3 to TRBJ1-1; 10 nucleotides align to TRBD1. Germline CDR1 is MNHEY and CDR2 is SVGEGT. V was pared by 4 bases and J by 4 bases, with 3 bases of the junction left unmatched. This CDR3 has 14 amino acids. Here the CDR3 DNA reads TGTGCCAGCAGTTTCGGACAGGGGGTCACTGAAGCTTTCTTT. Its protein is CASSFGQGVTEAFF.

This clonotype came up many times. V is TRBV6-5 and J is TRBJ1-3; D unresolved. Germline-derived CDR1 and CDR2 are MNHEY and SVGAGI. The CDR3 loop spans 15 amino acids. The V and J ends lost 6 bases and 0 bases respectively, with 12 bases between them. The CDR3 DNA sequence: TGTGCCAGCAGAGACACGCCAGCCTCTGGAAACACCATATATTTT. The encoded protein is CASRDTPASGNTIYF.

This clonotype was observed at least ten times. The V and J genes are TRBV7-3 and TRBJ2-3; D is unresolved. This CDR3 contains 12 residues. Trimming left V 4 bases short and J 8 bases short, with 10 bases between. The germline gives CDR1 SGHTA, CDR2 FQGTGA. CDR3 nucleotides: TGTGCCAGCAGCTCGGACCTAGTTACGCAGTATTTT. This translates into CASSSDLVTQYF. Together with reference TRBV7-3 and TRBJ2-3, the CDR3 gives the full variable domain: GAGVSQTPSNKVTEKGKYVELRCDPISGHTALYWYRQSLGQGPEFLIYFQGTGAADDSGLPNDRFFAVRPEGSVSTLKIQRTERGDSAVYLCASSSDLVTQYFGPGTRLTVL.

This clonotype was seen at least ten times. V gene TRBV11-2 combines with J gene TRBJ2-1; D might be TRBD1 (6 bases). Germline lookup yields CDR1 SGHAT and CDR2 FQNNGV. The CDR3 runs to 15 residues. V was shortened by 5 bases and J by 0 bases, with 11 bases between the two germline ends. The CDR3: CASSGGLSSYNEQFF. The CDR3 bases are TGTGCCAGCAGCGGGGGCCTCAGCTCCTACAATGAGCAGTTCTTC.

In its sample, this clonotype was seen a few times. The J gene is TRBJ2-5, the V gene TRBV5-4; no firm D call. V shed 4 bases and J shed 6 bases, with 10 bases lying between them. CDR1 SGHNT and CDR2 YYREEE come from the germline V gene (reference sequence). The CDR3 length is 12 residues. Here the CDR3 DNA reads TGTGCCAGCAGCCCCGGGCTGAAGACCCAGTACTTC. Its protein is CASSPGLKTQYF. The full variable domain, with the rest looked up from reference TRBV5-4 and TRBJ2-5, is ETGVTQSPTHLIKTRGQQVTLRCSSQSGHNTVSWYQQALGQGPQFIFQYYREEENGRGNFPPRFSGLQFPNYSSELNVNALELDDSALYLCASSPGLKTQYFGPGTRLLVL.

Many counts were recorded for this clonotype. The chain recombines TRBV4-3 with TRBJ2-2; D might be TRBD2 (5 bases). Germline CDR1 is LGHNA and CDR2 is YSLEER. The CDR3 runs 14 residues. V lost 4 bases, J lost 0 bases, and 6 bases lay in between. The CDR3 bases are TGCGCCAGCAGCCTAGCGCCGAACACCGGGGAGCTGTTTTTT. Protein product: CASSLAPNTGELFF.

In this sample, this clonotype turned up many times. The chain uses TRBV20-1 and TRBJ2-5, with D perhaps given as TRBD1 or TRBD2 (5 bases each). V lost 2 bases, J lost 4 bases, and 14 bases lay in between. The CDR3 has 14 residues. Germline values: CDR1 DFQATT, CDR2 SNEGSKA (reference sequence). The CDR3 DNA sequence: TGCAGTGCTAGAAACGCCCGGGACGGAGAGACCCAGTACTTC. It specifies CSARNARDGETQYF.

This clonotype was observed a handful of times. V and J are TRBV7-2 and TRBJ1-1; D uncertain. This CDR3 region has 14 residues. The V and J ends lost 5 bases and 8 bases respectively, with 18 bases between them. The germline gives CDR1 SGHTA, CDR2 FQGNSA. The CDR3 spells CASSPTHGQWEAFF. CDR3 bases: TGTGCCAGCAGCCCCACGCATGGGCAATGGGAAGCTTTCTTT.

This clonotype was observed a few times. Written as DNA, the CDR3 is TGTGCCAGCAGCTTAGCAGAGGAGCTGTTTTTT. It is translated as CASSLAEELFF. The chain is built from TRBV7-6 and TRBJ2-2; D unclear. The CDR3 length is 11 residues. In germline, CDR1 is SGHVS, CDR2 FNYEAQ. Trimming shortened V by 0 bases and J by 10 bases, and 3 bases separated the two germline ends. Variable domain in full (rest from reference TRBV7-6 and TRBJ2-2): GAGVSQSPRYKVTKRGQDVALRCDPISGHVSLYWYRQALGQGPEFLTYFNYEAQQDKSGLPNDRFSAERPEGSISTLTIQRTEQRDSAMYRCASSLAEELFFGEGSRLTVL.

This clonotype was counted only a few times. This chain joins TRBV29-1 and TRBJ2-2, with unresolved D. Between the trimmed V and J ends, which lost 7 bases and 0 bases, there was a span of 9 bases. Per germline, CDR1 SQVTM and CDR2 ANQGSEA. The CDR3 is 13 amino acids. The CDR3 loop is CSAGASNTGELFF. CDR3 coding DNA: TGCAGCGCGGGCGCCTCGAACACCGGGGAGCTGTTTTTT.

This clonotype was counted ten times or more. The rearrangement links TRBV7-9 to TRBJ2-3; D may be TRBD2 (6 bases). The CDR3 is 15 residues long. Germline V gives CDR1 SEHNR, CDR2 FQNEAQ (reference sequence). The V end was cut by 2 bases, the J end by 4 bases, with 13 bases between. For the CDR3, the DNA is TGTGCCAGCAGCTTACAAACGGGAGCGTCAGATACGCAGTATTTT. It yields the protein CASSLQTGASDTQYF. The full variable domain, in which reference TRBV7-9 and TRBJ2-3 provide the parts outside the CDR3, is DTGVSQNPRHKITKRGQNVTFRCDPISEHNRLYWYRQTLGQGPEFLTYFQNEAQLEKSRLLSDRFSAERPKGSFSTLEIQRTEQGDSAMYLCASSLQTGASDTQYFGPGTRLTVL.

The chain carries TRBV7-3 and TRBJ2-7; tentative D call: TRBD2 (6 bases). Trimming stripped 0 bases from V and 5 bases from J, with 17 bases between. Germline lookup yields CDR1 SGHTA and CDR2 FQGTGA. The length of the CDR3 is 16 residues. The CDR3 loop is CASSLTEGRGSHEQYF. The CDR3 nucleotides are TGTGCCAGCAGCTTAACTGAGGGACGGGGGTCCCACGAGCAGTACTTC.

This clonotype was counted ten times or more. CDR3 amino acids: CSARVPRGGRAYEQYF. The CDR3 region has the DNA TGCAGTGCTAGAGTTCCACGGGGCGGGAGGGCCTACGAGCAGTACTTC. This chain links TRBV20-1 with TRBJ2-7; TRBD2 aligns across 9 bases. This CDR3 has 16 amino acids. Trimming at V came to 1 base and at J to 2 bases, leaving 9 bases not matched to a gene. Germline loops: CDR1 DFQATT, CDR2 SNEGSKA (reference sequence).

This clonotype has a handful of counts. V and J are TRBV6-1 and TRBJ2-5; 10 bases line up with TRBD1. In germline, CDR1 is MNHNS, CDR2 SASEGT. The CDR3 runs to 14 residues. Trimming cost V 6 bases and J 6 bases; bases outside gene matches: 7. CDR3 coding DNA: TGTGCCAGCAGGGAGGGACAGGGGAGGAAGACCCAGTACTTC. It encodes CASREGQGRKTQYF.

This clonotype was detected ten times or more. The V gene is TRBV2, the J gene TRBJ2-3; D unclear. The CDR3 is 15 residues long. Trimming removed 4 bases from V and 5 bases from J, with 16 bases in between. Looked up from germline, CDR1 is SNHLY and CDR2 is FYNNEI. CDR3 protein: CASSVTLDPGDTQYF. CDR3 sequence (DNA): TGTGCCAGCAGTGTAACCTTAGACCCAGGAGATACGCAGTATTTT.

This clonotype was found a few times. The chain uses TRBV20-1 and TRBJ2-5, with 7 bases aligning to TRBD2. V lost 1 base to trimming and J lost 2 bases; unmatched junction nucleotides: 1. The CDR3 loop spans 13 amino acids. CDR1 DFQATT and CDR2 SNEGSKA come from the germline V gene (reference sequence). The CDR3 protein is CSARVGGQETQYF. In nucleotides, the CDR3 is TGCAGTGCTAGAGTGGGAGGGCAAGAGACCCAGTACTTC.

This clonotype has a count of ten or more. The J gene is TRBJ2-5, the V gene TRBV7-2; possible D gene TRBD1, 5 bases. Germline CDR1 reads SGHTA; CDR2 reads FQGNSA. This CDR3 comprises 15 residues. The germline V and J ends were trimmed by 1 base and 5 bases, with 14 bases remaining between them. The CDR3 spells CASSLGTGVGETQYF. Written as DNA, the CDR3 is TGTGCCAGCAGCTTAGGTACAGGAGTCGGCGAGACCCAGTACTTC.

This clonotype was seen ten or more times. This chain uses TRBV18 with TRBJ2-7, with D perhaps TRBD2 (6 bases). The germline V gene encodes CDR1 KGHSH and CDR2 LQKENI. This CDR3 has 14 residues. With 1 base removed from V and 1 base from J, the gap between germline ends came to 8 bases. CDR3 loop: CASSPRAGSYEQYF. Here the CDR3 DNA reads TGTGCCAGCTCACCACGAGCGGGTTCCTACGAGCAGTACTTC.

There are a few counts of this clonotype. V gene TRBV5-1 combines with J gene TRBJ2-1; perhaps TRBD1 as D (6 bases). Germline CDR1 SGHRS, CDR2 YFSETQ. Trimming shortened V by 0 bases and J by 6 bases, and 13 bases separated the two germline ends. The CDR3 is 15 residues long. The chain's CDR3 is CASSLVPGVGNEQFF. CDR3 nucleotide sequence: TGCGCCAGCAGCTTGGTACCAGGGGTGGGCAATGAGCAGTTCTTC.